A selection of T cell receptor beta chains follows, all from one sample in a study of blood T cell repertoires in COVID-19. Sequencing used immunoSEQ multiplex PCR; TCRdb keeps in-frame clones, though not all of them. The sample carries a few hundred thousand clones, approximately 78% recorded once. The specimen sequenced was peripheral blood. The receptors shown here come from a woman of 80 years or more with COVID-19, enrolled during active disease. Both conserved end residues are part of each CDR3. The D gene is left open where the match is weak. The size of a clone is reported for some rows only, either as once, few or many, or as a class for expanded clones.

>NA|TRBV6-5|NA|TRBJ1-2
CASSSLIPPHYGYTF
TGTGCCAGCAGTAGCCTGATCCCACCCCACTATGGCTACACCTTC
>TRBD1|TRBV28|few|TRBJ1-4
CASSPVGQGINEKLFF
TGTGCCAGCAGTCCGGTTGGACAGGGCATTAATGAAAAACTGTTTTTT
>NA|TRBV6-2/TRBV6-3|few|TRBJ1-2
CASSYSPGNLYGYTF
TGTGCCAGCAGTTACTCGCCGGGGAACCTCTATGGCTACACCTTC
>TRBD1|TRBV30|NA|TRBJ1-1
CAWSGGQGAVTEAFF
TGTGCCTGGAGTGGGGGACAGGGGGCGGTAACTGAAGCTTTCTTT
>NA|TRBV6-6|NA|TRBJ2-2
CASSYLASNTGELFF
TGTGCCAGCAGTTACCTGGCAAGTAACACCGGGGAGCTGTTTTTT
>TRBD1|TRBV3-1/TRBV3-2|NA|TRBJ2-7
CASSLGQGWEQYF
TGTGCCAGCAGTCTAGGACAGGGGTGGGAGCAGTACTTC
>NA|TRBV7-2|NA|TRBJ1-5
CASSLVGGNQPQHF
TGTGCCAGCAGCTTAGTCGGGGGCAATCAGCCCCAGCATTTT
>TRBD1|TRBV5-5|NA|TRBJ1-5
CASSSGTVSNQPQHF
TGTGCCAGCAGCTCCGGGACAGTTAGCAATCAGCCCCAGCATTTT
>NA|TRBV6-5|NA|TRBJ1-3
CASRRLGVGNTIYF
TGTGCCAGCAGACGCCTAGGGGTTGGAAACACCATATATTTT
>NA|TRBV21-1|NA|TRBJ2-5
CARIKETQYF
TGTGCCAGAATCAAAGAGACCCAGTACTTC
>NA|TRBV19|once|TRBJ2-2
CASSIVGLAIDTGELFF
TGTGCCAGTAGTATAGTCGGCCTAGCGATAGACACCGGGGAGCTGTTTTTT
>TRBD2|TRBV7-2|NA|TRBJ2-3
CASSLGLAGGADTQYF
TGTGCCAGCAGCTTAGGACTAGCGGGAGGAGCAGATACGCAGTATTTT
>TRBD1|TRBV6-1|NA|TRBJ1-4
CASRLGQAPNEKLFF
TGTGCCAGCAGACTTGGACAGGCACCTAATGAAAAACTGTTTTTT
>NA|TRBV25-1|NA|TRBJ2-5
CASTRTAQGETQYF
TGTGCCAGTACCCGGACAGCCCAGGGAGAGACCCAGTACTTC
>NA|TRBV6-5|NA|TRBJ1-6
CASSTGHSPLHF
TGTGCCAGCAGCACAGGGCATTCACCCCTCCACTTT
>TRBD1|TRBV18|NA|TRBJ1-5
CASSPGTGGDQPQHF
TGTGCCAGCTCACCTGGGACAGGGGGGGATCAGCCCCAGCATTTT
>NA|TRBV5-1|NA|TRBJ2-3
CASSLFDPRRGDTQYF
TGCGCCAGCAGCCTTTTTGACCCGCGGCGGGGAGATACGCAGTATTTT
>NA|TRBV5-4|NA|TRBJ2-1
CASSFQSEDEQFF
TGTGCCAGCAGCTTCCAATCCGAGGATGAGCAGTTCTTC
>TRBD2|TRBV5-1|NA|TRBJ2-2
CASSISGGAIAGELFF
TGCGCCAGCAGCATTAGCGGGGGGGCAATTGCCGGGGAGCTGTTTTTT
>TRBD1|TRBV13|NA|TRBJ2-1
CASSHRQGFSEQFF
TGTGCCAGCAGCCACCGACAGGGATTCTCTGAGCAGTTCTTC
>TRBD1|TRBV7-2|NA|TRBJ2-2
CASSWGTGKEELFF
TGTGCCAGCAGCTGGGGGACAGGGAAAGAGGAGCTGTTTTTT
>NA|TRBV19|NA|TRBJ2-3
CASSMRRGVGGTDTQYF
TGTGCCAGTAGTATGAGACGCGGGGTAGGTGGCACAGATACGCAGTATTTT
>NA|TRBV27|NA|TRBJ1-6
CASSFQGQPLHF
TGTGCCAGCAGTTTTCAGGGACAACCCCTCCACTTT
>NA|TRBV27|few|TRBJ1-1
CASSLSGLTNTEAFF
TGTGCCAGCAGTTTATCTGGACTCACCAACACTGAAGCTTTCTTT
>TRBD2|TRBV27|NA|TRBJ2-7
CASSPRTSGLGEQYF
TGTGCCAGCAGTCCGCGTACTAGCGGGCTCGGGGAGCAGTACTTC
>TRBD1|TRBV30|few|TRBJ2-3
CAWNPGQGADTQYF
TGTGCCTGGAACCCGGGACAGGGGGCAGATACGCAGTATTTT
>NA|TRBV30|once|TRBJ2-2
CAWSVQGPGELFF
TGTGCCTGGAGTGTACAGGGACCCGGGGAGCTGTTTTTT
>NA|TRBV10-3|many|TRBJ2-1
CAIGDWLADYNEQFF
TGTGCCATCGGGGACTGGCTAGCCGATTACAATGAGCAGTTCTTC
>NA|TRBV10-3|NA|TRBJ1-1
CAISEGQSNTEAFF
TGTGCCATCAGTGAGGGACAGTCGAACACTGAAGCTTTCTTT
>NA|TRBV6-5|NA|TRBJ1-2
CASRAGEYGYTF
TGTGCCAGCAGGGCGGGGGAATATGGCTACACCTTC